Sequencing of this TCR beta chain was carried out in a study of blood T cells in healthy people across ages. CDR1 SGHRS and CDR2 YFSETQ come from the germline V gene. V shed 5 bases and J shed 3 bases, with 12 bases lying between them. The CDR3 sequence is 13 residues long. A second PCR of roughly 7 to 11 cycles used a sample-barcoded 5' primer and a J-beta primer mix. TCRdb re-called the 5' RACE reads through MiXCR, storing one row per CDR3 protein. Here the sample spans roughly 1.6 million distinct CDR3 sequences, 30% to 40% being singletons. This clonotype was counted a few times. J is TRBJ2-7 and V is TRBV5-1; possibly TRBD1 or TRBD2 for D (6 bases each). This TCR came from a woman younger than 45 in good health. The sample consisted of blood. The CDR3 DNA sequence: TGCGCCAGCAGGCTGCGGGACAACTACGAGCAGTACTTC. Protein product: CASRLRDNYEQYF.